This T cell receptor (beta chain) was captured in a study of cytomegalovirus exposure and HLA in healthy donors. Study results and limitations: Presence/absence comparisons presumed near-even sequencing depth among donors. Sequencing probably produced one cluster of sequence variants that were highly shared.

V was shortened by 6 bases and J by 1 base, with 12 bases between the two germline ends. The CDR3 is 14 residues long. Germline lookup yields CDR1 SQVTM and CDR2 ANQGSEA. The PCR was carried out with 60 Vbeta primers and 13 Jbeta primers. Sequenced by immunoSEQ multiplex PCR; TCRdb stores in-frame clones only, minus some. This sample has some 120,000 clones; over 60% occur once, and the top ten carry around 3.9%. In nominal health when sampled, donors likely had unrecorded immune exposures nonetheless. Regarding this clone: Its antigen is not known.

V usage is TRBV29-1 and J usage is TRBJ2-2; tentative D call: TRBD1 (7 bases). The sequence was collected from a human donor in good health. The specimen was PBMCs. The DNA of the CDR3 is TGCAGCGTAGGGAGGACAGGGAACACCGGGGAGCTGTTTTTT. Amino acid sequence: CSVGRTGNTGELFF.